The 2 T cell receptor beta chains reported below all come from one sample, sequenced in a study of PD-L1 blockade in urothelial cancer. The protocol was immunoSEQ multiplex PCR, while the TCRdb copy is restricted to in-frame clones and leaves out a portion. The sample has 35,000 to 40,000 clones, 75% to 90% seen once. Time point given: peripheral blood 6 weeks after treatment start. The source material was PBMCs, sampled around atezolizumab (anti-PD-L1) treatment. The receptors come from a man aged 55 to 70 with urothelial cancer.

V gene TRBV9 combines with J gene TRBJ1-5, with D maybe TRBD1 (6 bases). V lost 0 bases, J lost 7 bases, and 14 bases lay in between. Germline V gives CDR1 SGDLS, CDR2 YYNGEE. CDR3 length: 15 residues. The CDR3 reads CASSVGGGFGQPQHF. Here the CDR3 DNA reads TGTGCCAGCAGCGTAGGTGGGGGCTTTGGACAGCCCCAGCATTTT.

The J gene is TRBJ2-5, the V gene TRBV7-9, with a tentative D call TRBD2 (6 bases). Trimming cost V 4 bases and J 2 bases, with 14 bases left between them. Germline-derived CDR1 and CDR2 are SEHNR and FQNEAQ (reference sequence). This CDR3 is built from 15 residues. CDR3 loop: CASSSLNAGQETQYF. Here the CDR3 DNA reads TGTGCCAGCAGCTCGTTAAATGCGGGGCAAGAGACCCAGTACTTC.